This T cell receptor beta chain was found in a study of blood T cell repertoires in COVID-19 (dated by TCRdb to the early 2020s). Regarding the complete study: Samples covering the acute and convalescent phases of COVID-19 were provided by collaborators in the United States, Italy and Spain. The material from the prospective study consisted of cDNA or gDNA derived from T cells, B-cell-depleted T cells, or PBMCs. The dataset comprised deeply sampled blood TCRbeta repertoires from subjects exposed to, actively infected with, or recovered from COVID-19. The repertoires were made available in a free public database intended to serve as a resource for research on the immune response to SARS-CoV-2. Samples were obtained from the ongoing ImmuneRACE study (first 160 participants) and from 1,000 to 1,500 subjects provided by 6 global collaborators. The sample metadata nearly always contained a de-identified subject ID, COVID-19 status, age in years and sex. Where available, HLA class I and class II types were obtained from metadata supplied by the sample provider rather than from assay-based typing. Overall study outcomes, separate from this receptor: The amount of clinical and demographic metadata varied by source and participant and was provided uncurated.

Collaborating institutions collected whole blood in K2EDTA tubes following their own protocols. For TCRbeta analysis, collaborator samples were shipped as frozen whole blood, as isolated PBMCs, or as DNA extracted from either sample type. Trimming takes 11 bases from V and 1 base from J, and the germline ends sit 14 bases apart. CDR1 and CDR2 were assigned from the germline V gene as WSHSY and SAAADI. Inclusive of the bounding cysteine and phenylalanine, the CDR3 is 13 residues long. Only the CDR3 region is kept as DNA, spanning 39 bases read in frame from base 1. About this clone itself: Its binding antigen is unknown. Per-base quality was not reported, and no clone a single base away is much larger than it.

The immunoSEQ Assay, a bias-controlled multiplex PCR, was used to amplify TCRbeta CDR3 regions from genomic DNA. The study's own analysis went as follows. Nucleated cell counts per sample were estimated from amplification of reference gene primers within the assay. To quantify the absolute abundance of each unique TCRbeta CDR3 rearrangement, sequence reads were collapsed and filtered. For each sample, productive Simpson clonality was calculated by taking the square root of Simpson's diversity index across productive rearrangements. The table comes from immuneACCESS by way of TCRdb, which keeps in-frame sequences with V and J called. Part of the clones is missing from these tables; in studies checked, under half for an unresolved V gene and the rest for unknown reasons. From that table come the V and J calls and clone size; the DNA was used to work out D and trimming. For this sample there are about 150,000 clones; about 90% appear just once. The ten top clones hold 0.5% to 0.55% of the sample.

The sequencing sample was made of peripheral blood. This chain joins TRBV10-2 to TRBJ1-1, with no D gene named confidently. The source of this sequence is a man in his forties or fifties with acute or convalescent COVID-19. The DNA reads TGCGCCCTCCAGCAATCAGGGAACACTGAAGCTTTCTTT. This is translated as CALQQSGNTEAFF.